One TCR beta chain is described in this entry. Its antigen remains unidentified. The CDR3 is 14 residues long. V lost 1 base and J 3 bases, leaving 10 bases between the germline ends. Germline values: CDR1 SGHTA, CDR2 FQGNSA. The record originates from a study of CD8+CD57+ T cells in acquired aplastic anemia. Study background: The average for DNA from sorted CD4+ and CD8+ cells was 3 to 3.5 ug.

TCR beta VDJ and CDR3 profiling used genomic DNA as template. TCRdb re-derived calls from the reads in MiXCR, one entry per CDR3 protein. Of about 190,000 distinct CDR3 sequences in the sample, 54% were seen once. Broader study findings: Patients had approximately 29 CD8+ CDR3 sequences in common with controls (the shared set). Patient and control CD8+ Simpson's diversity was not significantly different.

The sequenced material came from sorted CD4+, CD8+, or CD8+CD57+ T cells (not recorded which) from PBMCs. This chain connects TRBV7-2 to TRBJ2-7; perhaps D is TRBD1 or TRBD2 (6 bases each). The receptor was derived from a human donor in good health, serving as a control. The CDR3 bases are TGTGCCAGCAGCTTAGTGGAGGGGGGCTACGAGCAGTACTTC. Its translation is CASSLVEGGYEQYF. The variable domain in full, with the rest retrieved from reference TRBV7-2 and TRBJ2-7, is GAGVSQSPSNKVTEKGKDVELRCDPISGHTALYWYRQSLGQGLEFLIYFQGNSAPDKSGLPSDRFSAERTGGSVSTLTIQRTQQEDSAVYLCASSLVEGGYEQYFGPGTRLTVT.